This T cell receptor beta chain was recorded in a study of cytomegalovirus exposure and HLA in healthy donors. This PCR relied on a set of 60 Vbeta primers and 13 Jbeta primers. Clones were sequenced by immunoSEQ multiplex PCR, and TCRdb holds only the in-frame ones, with some missing. The data show 120,000 to 150,000 clones, approximately 83% seen once. Germline-derived CDR1 and CDR2 are SGHNT and YYREEE (reference sequence). With V trimmed by 5 bases and J by 2 bases, 10 bases remained unmatched. This CDR3 is built from 15 residues. The clonotype comes from a male donor in good health and CMV-seronegative. Material for sequencing was PBMCs. The gene calls are TRBV5-4 and TRBJ2-7; 7 bases fit TRBD1. In DNA, the CDR3 is TGTGCCAGCAGGACCGGGACAGATGCTCCCTACGAGCAGTACTTC. Protein product: CASRTGTDAPYEQYF.